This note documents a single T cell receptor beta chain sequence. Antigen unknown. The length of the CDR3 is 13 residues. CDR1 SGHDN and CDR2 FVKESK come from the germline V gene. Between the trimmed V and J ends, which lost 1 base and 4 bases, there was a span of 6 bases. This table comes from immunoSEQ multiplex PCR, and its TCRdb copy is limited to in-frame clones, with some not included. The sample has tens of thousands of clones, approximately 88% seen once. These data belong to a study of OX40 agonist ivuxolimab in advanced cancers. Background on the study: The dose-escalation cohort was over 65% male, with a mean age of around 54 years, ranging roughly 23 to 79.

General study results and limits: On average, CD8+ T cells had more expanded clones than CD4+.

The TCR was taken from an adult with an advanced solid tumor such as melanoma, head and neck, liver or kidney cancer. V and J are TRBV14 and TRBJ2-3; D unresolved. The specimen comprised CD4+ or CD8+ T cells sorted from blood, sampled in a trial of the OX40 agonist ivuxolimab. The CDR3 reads CASSQVHPDTQYF. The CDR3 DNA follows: TGTGCCAGCAGCCAAGTCCATCCAGATACGCAGTATTTT.